Here is one T cell receptor beta chain with its context. The CDR3 contains 19 residues. Looked up from germline, CDR1 is SGHVS and CDR2 is FNYEAQ. V gave up 5 bases and J gave up 8 bases, with 30 bases separating them. Several immunoSEQ 96-well plates shared each subset's DNA, each plate a replicate. Sequencing was performed on unsorted PBMC DNA using ten immunoSEQ deep assay plates. The authors' processing: ImmunoSEQ output lacked quality scores and full-length reads, limiting matched filtering. Sequencing was performed with immunoSEQ multiplex PCR; in TCRdb, only in-frame clones are kept and a portion is missing. V and J calls and clone size follow that table, whereas D and trimming were derived from the DNA. The sample records some 500,000 clones, around 79% being singletons. The data derive from a study of shared clonotypes between healthy human individuals.

This TCR derives from a woman in her thirties or forties in good health. Some clones in this sample may be carry-over from other donors' samples. Sequenced material: PBMCs. The genes are TRBV7-6 and TRBJ1-4, with a weak D call TRBD1 (6 bases). The CDR3 DNA sequence: TGTGCCAGCAGCGCAGTCGCCGTTGGCGGCCGGGGGGGACACGAAAAACTGTTTTTT. It yields the protein CASSAVAVGGRGGHEKLFF.